This TCR beta chain was documented in a study of breast tumors, draining lymph nodes, adjacent tissues. Regarding the study as a whole: Tumor TCR diversity was below lymph nodes but above nontumor tissue. Tumor and nontumor repertoires were significantly more similar in luminal-like than in basal-like breast cancer.

This clonotype was picked up many times. Antigen specificity is unknown. Losses at the gene ends were 2 bases for V and 7 bases for J; bases not matched to a gene: 6. The CDR3 has 16 residues. The germline CDR1 and CDR2 sequences are DFQATT and SNEGSKA (reference sequence). TCRdb re-called the multiplex PCR reads with MiXCR, one entry per CDR3 protein. Of about 60,000 distinct CDR3 sequences listed, roughly 50% were seen once; the top ten hold roughly 19%. The receptor was derived from a female donor with breast cancer. Some clones in this sample may be carry-over from other donors' samples. The sample consisted of breast tumor tissue. V gene TRBV20-1 combines with J gene TRBJ2-2; 14 positions match TRBD2. As DNA, the CDR3 is TGCAGTGCTAGACCACCGGGACTAGCGGGGGACGGGGAGCTGTTTTTT. This encodes CSARPPGLAGDGELFF.